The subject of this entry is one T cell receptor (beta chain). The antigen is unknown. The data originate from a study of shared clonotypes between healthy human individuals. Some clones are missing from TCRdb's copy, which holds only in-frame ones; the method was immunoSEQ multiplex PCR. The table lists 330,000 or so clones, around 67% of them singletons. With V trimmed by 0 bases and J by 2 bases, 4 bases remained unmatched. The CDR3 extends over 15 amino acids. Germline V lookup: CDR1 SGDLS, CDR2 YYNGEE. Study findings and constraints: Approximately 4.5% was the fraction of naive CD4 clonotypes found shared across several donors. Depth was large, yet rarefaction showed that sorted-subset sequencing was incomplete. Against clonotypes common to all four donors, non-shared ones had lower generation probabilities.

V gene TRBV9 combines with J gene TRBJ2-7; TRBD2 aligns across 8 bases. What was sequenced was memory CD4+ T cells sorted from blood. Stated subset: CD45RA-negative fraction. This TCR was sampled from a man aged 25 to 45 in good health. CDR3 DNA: TGTGCCAGCAGCGTAGCTACGGGGGGGCCCTACGAGCAGTACTTC. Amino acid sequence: CASSVATGGPYEQYF.